Below, one T cell receptor (beta chain) is given with its context. Its target is not known. A split of CD4+ cells into CD45RA+ naive and CD45RA-negative memory subsets was performed. V was pared by 2 bases and J by 5 bases, with 17 bases between. Germline CDR1 SGHVS, CDR2 FNYEAQ. The CDR3 loop spans 16 amino acids. Replicate PCRs from sorted subsets contained around 200 ng DNA, which is some 30,000 T cell genomes. The assay was immunoSEQ multiplex PCR, and TCRdb's table has in-frame clones only and misses some. There are some 2,000,000 clones in the sample; 90% to 96% occur only once, and approximately 0.13% lies in the top ten. This specimen belongs to a study of shared clonotypes between healthy human individuals. Broader study findings: There were few donors, and this limited the genetic and exposure-history diversity represented. Shared clonotypes across all four donors exceeded non-shared ones in generation probability.

The receptor was derived from a man aged 18 to 35 in good health. Material for sequencing was naive CD4+ T cells sorted from blood. The subset is: CD45RA+ positively selected. The chain recombines TRBV7-6 with TRBJ2-3, with unresolved D. CDR3 DNA sequence: TGTGCCAGCAGCTTATACGGACGCCAAGGCGGAGATACGCAGTATTTT. This translates into CASSLYGRQGGDTQYF.